This is a list of T cell receptor beta chains from one sample in a study of cytomegalovirus exposure and HLA in healthy donors. Assay used: immunoSEQ multiplex PCR; TCRdb lists only in-frame clones, some missing. The table shows under 200,000 clones, with about four fifths occurring only once. The material sequenced was PBMCs. The receptor set was obtained from a woman aged 18-29 years in good health and CMV-seronegative. Each CDR3 is given with its conserved first and last residue. The order of the fields is V gene, J gene, clone size, D gene, CDR3 DNA, CDR3 protein. The D gene is left open where the match is weak. A clone size is listed for some rows: how often the clone was seen (once, few, many), or a class if it is expanded.

>TRBV10-3|TRBJ1-2|.|TRBD1
TGTGCCATCAGTGAGTCGCCCGGGACAGACTATGGCTACACCTTC
CAISESPGTDYGYTF
>TRBV6-6|TRBJ2-7|once|TRBD2
TGTGCCAGCAGTTACAAGGGACTAGCAGAGACCGAGCAGTACTTC
CASSYKGLAETEQYF
>TRBV29-1|TRBJ1-1|.|.
TGCAGCGTTGCGGGACTTTTGAACACTGAAGCTTTCTTT
CSVAGLLNTEAFF
>TRBV5-1|TRBJ2-7|once|TRBD1
TGCGCCAGCAGCTTTGCCCCGACAGGGAAGGAATATTCCTACGAGCAGTACTTC
CASSFAPTGKEYSYEQYF
>TRBV1|TRBJ2-1|.|.
TGCACCAGCCTCCCCGGGACTAGCGGGAAGGTACCGTTCTTC
CTSLPGTSGKVPFF
>TRBV20-1|TRBJ2-7|.|.
TGCAGTGCTAGAGCCCCCTACGAGCAGTACTTC
CSARAPYEQYF
>TRBV28|TRBJ2-7|once|TRBD2
TGTGCCAGCAGTTTATCGGGGAGGACTAGCGGCTACGAGCAGTACTTC
CASSLSGRTSGYEQYF
>TRBV6-5|TRBJ1-5|.|.
TGTGCCAGCCAGGACCCGGGGGGCAATCAGCCCCAGCATTTT
CASQDPGGNQPQHF
>TRBV5-6|TRBJ1-3|few|TRBD1
TGTGCCAGCAGCTTACAAACAGGGGGCTCTGGAAACACCATATATTTT
CASSLQTGGSGNTIYF
>TRBV19|TRBJ2-3|once|TRBD1
TGTGCCAGTAGGAGGAGACAGGGCCTCCGGTCGCAGTATTTT
CASRRRQGLRSQYF
>TRBV16|TRBJ2-7|.|.
TGTGCCAGCAGCCCCCCCCAGTTCTCCTACGAGCAGTACTTC
CASSPPQFSYEQYF
>TRBV30|TRBJ2-7|.|.
TGTGCCTGGAGGGGTACTAGTAGACACGAGCAGTACTTC
CAWRGTSRHEQYF
>TRBV10-3|TRBJ1-2|.|.
TGTGCCATCAGTGAGTCCTGGGCAGCTAACTATGGCTACACCTTC
CAISESWAANYGYTF
>TRBV7-2|TRBJ2-5|.|.
TGTGCCAGCAGCCGAGAATTCAGGGGCGAGACCCAGTACTTC
CASSREFRGETQYF
>TRBV7-2|TRBJ1-2|.|TRBD1
TGTGCCAGCCTCCTTACCCCACAGGGGGCGCAAGGCTACACCTTC
CASLLTPQGAQGYTF
>TRBV18|TRBJ1-1|.|TRBD1
TGTGCCAACTCACCTGGGACAGGGGAAACTGAAGCTTTCTTT
CANSPGTGETEAFF
>TRBV6-1|TRBJ2-1|.|.
TGTGCCAGCAGGGTTGGACTACCGCAGTTCTTC
CASRVGLPQFF
>TRBV7-2|TRBJ2-5|.|.
TGTGCCAGCAGCCCGTATGTGACCCAGTACTTC
CASSPYVTQYF
>TRBV7-2|TRBJ2-1|.|TRBD2
TGTGCCAGCAGCTTAGAGGCGGGAGGGCTGAACAATGAGCAGTTCTTC
CASSLEAGGLNNEQFF
>TRBV27|TRBJ2-3|.|TRBD1
TGTGCCAGCAGTTTATATCCGGGACAGACAGATACGCAGTATTTT
CASSLYPGQTDTQYF
>TRBV29-1|TRBJ2-4|.|TRBD1
TGCAGCGTGACAGGGTCTCTAGCCAAAAACATTCAGTACTTC
CSVTGSLAKNIQYF
>TRBV7-8|TRBJ1-3|once|TRBD1
TGTGCCAGCAGCCCCCGACCCTTGACAGGGGGTGAGGTACGGCCTGGAAACACCATATATTTT
CASSPRPLTGGEVRPGNTIYF
>TRBV15|TRBJ2-3|few|TRBD2
TGTGCCACCAGCCTCCCAACGACTAGCGGGAGGGTCTTGGATACGCAGTATTTT
CATSLPTTSGRVLDTQYF
>TRBV5-4|TRBJ1-1|.|.
TGTGCCAGCAGCTTGCAGGAACATAGATACGGGGACACTGAAGCTTTCTTT
CASSLQEHRYGDTEAFF
>TRBV30|TRBJ2-6|.|TRBD2
TGTGCCTGGAGTTACCAACCCAGGACTAGCGGGAGTCCTGGGGCCAACGTCCTGACTTTC
CAWSYQPRTSGSPGANVLTF
>TRBV6-5|TRBJ2-5|.|.
TGTGCCAGCAGTTACTCTTCGGGACAAGAGACCCAGTACTTC
CASSYSSGQETQYF
>TRBV6-5|TRBJ2-1|.|.
TGTGCCAGCAGTGCTCCCCCGGGGAAGGGTGAGCAGTTCTTC
CASSAPPGKGEQFF
>TRBV27|TRBJ1-5|.|.
TGTGCCAGCAGTTCTACAGGGCTTTGGCAATCCTCCCAGCATTTT
CASSSTGLWQSSQHF
>TRBV12-5|TRBJ1-3|once|TRBD1
TGTGCTAGTGGTCGTGGTACAGGGGGCCGAAACACCATATATTTT
CASGRGTGGRNTIYF
>TRBV5-6|TRBJ1-6|.|.
TGTGCCAGCAGAATTGGGGTCAGGGAATCACCCCTCCACTTT
CASRIGVRESPLHF
>TRBV7-2|TRBJ1-3|.|.
TGTGCCAGCAGCCAAGAAGGGGGAGGAAACACCATATATTTT
CASSQEGGGNTIYF
>TRBV28|TRBJ1-1|.|TRBD1
TGTGCCAGCAGTACGGCCGGGACAGGTAAAGATGAAGCTTTCTTT
CASSTAGTGKDEAFF
>TRBV13|TRBJ2-7|.|.
TGTGCCAGCAGCTTTTCCCCGGGGGTCTACGAGCAGTACTTC
CASSFSPGVYEQYF
>TRBV28|TRBJ2-3|.|.
TGTGCCAGCAGTTCACTCGGAGGAGATACGCAGTATTTT
CASSSLGGDTQYF
>TRBV6-5|TRBJ2-1|.|.
TGTGCCAGCAGTTACGGGGGCGAGGGGCGCGGTGATGAGCAGTTCTTC
CASSYGGEGRGDEQFF
>TRBV27|TRBJ2-5|.|.
TGTGCCAGCAGTTTAGATACCAGGGGGACCCAGTACTTC
CASSLDTRGTQYF
>TRBV10-3|TRBJ2-3|.|TRBD1
TGTGCCATCAGTGAGCCAGGACAGGGGGCGTTGGATACGCAGTATTTT
CAISEPGQGALDTQYF
>TRBV5-6|TRBJ2-1|.|.
TGTGCCAGCAGCTCGGGGGACGGCTACAATGAGCAGTTCTTC
CASSSGDGYNEQFF
>TRBV11-2|TRBJ2-3|.|TRBD2
TGTGCCAGCAGCTTAGTGGCGGGAGGTGTGGTAGATACGCAGTATTTT
CASSLVAGGVVDTQYF
>TRBV7-9|TRBJ2-3|.|.
TGTGCCAGCAGCCCGAGTCAGGGGACCACAGATACGCAGTATTTT
CASSPSQGTTDTQYF
>TRBV2|TRBJ2-5|.|.
TGTGCCAGCAGCCCCCTGGGGAGTTGGGAGGTCGACCAAGAGACCCAGTACTTC
CASSPLGSWEVDQETQYF
>TRBV28|TRBJ1-2|.|TRBD1
TGTGCCAGCAGCCCCCCCGGGACAGGAGTCCTCGATGGCTACACCTTC
CASSPPGTGVLDGYTF
>TRBV7-8|TRBJ1-3|.|.
TGTGCCAGCAGCTTAGACCAAACAGGGATTGGAAACACCATATATTTT
CASSLDQTGIGNTIYF
>TRBV13|TRBJ1-3|.|.
TGTGCCAGCAGCTTAAGGTTTCGGGAGAGCTCTGGAAACACCATATATTTT
CASSLRFRESSGNTIYF
>TRBV7-9|TRBJ1-5|.|TRBD1
TGTGCCAGCAGCTCAACCAGAACAGGGGTTCAGCCCCAGCATTTT
CASSSTRTGVQPQHF
>TRBV5-1|TRBJ2-1|.|TRBD2
TGCGCCAGCACCCCTGGGGCAGGACTAGCGGGAGGTGGCCACAATGAGCAGTTCTTC
CASTPGAGLAGGGHNEQFF
>TRBV9|TRBJ1-2|once|.
TGTGCCAGACACAGGGAGAGCTACACCTTC
CARHRESYTF
>TRBV7-2|TRBJ1-2|once|TRBD1
TGTGCCAGCAGCCTGCGGGGACAGCAAAGCTATGGCTACACCTTC
CASSLRGQQSYGYTF
>TRBV5-1|TRBJ1-3|.|TRBD1
TGCGCCAGCAGCTTCCAAGGGGACAGGGGTGATTCGGGAAACACCATATATTTT
CASSFQGDRGDSGNTIYF
>TRBV7-8|TRBJ1-1|.|TRBD1
TGTGCCAGCAGCTTAGAAGCCAGGGGGCTGGGTGGGGAAGCTTTCTTT
CASSLEARGLGGEAFF
>TRBV7-9|TRBJ2-2|.|TRBD2
TGTGCCAGCAGCTTAACTAGCGGGAGGAACACCGGGGAGCTGTTTTTT
CASSLTSGRNTGELFF